These 16 T cell receptor beta chains were sequenced from one sample in a study of a mutant IDH1 vaccine in newly diagnosed glioma. Generated by immunoSEQ multiplex PCR, the TCRdb table keeps only in-frame clones and is missing some. The sample records about 60,000 clones, around 84% being singletons. No antigen has been identified for these receptors. As to time point: week 35, safety follow-up. Doses comprised 300 ug of mutant IDH1 20-mer peptide each, plus topical imiquimod. Source: PBMCs, taken from a glioma patient whose treatment included an IDH1 peptide vaccine. All receptors derive from a man aged 30-40 years with glioma.

CDR3 DNA: TGTGCCAGCAGTTTCACCTCCCGGACAGGGGCGCGAGATGAAAAACTGTTTTTT. Translated: CASSFTSRTGARDEKLFF. The chain links TRBV27 to TRBJ1-4; 9 nucleotides match TRBD1. The junction had 14 bases not matched to a gene; V was cut back by 3 bases and J by 6 bases. CDR3 length equals 18 residues. CDR1 is MNHEY, CDR2 SMNVEV, per germline (reference sequence).

As concerns this clone: Other DNA sequences in the same sample also yield this CDR3. The rearrangement links TRBV5-1 to TRBJ2-3; D perhaps matches TRBD2 (5 bases). Germline-derived CDR1 and CDR2 are SGHRS and YFSETQ. The CDR3 length is 15 residues. Trimming cost V 0 bases and J 1 base, with 9 bases left between them. This CDR3 reads CASSLAGIGTDTQYF. The CDR3 DNA is TGCGCCAGCAGCTTGGCCGGGATAGGCACAGATACGCAGTATTTT.

The rearrangement links TRBV27 to TRBJ2-7; possible D gene TRBD2, 6 bases. V lost 6 bases to trimming and J lost 4 bases, with 13 bases between them. Germline CDR1 and CDR2: MNHEY and SMNVEV (reference sequence). The CDR3 has 13 amino acids. CDR3: CASSPFGGYEQYF. In DNA, the CDR3 is TGTGCCAGCAGCCCTTTCGGGGGATACGAGCAGTACTTC.

The chain carries TRBV27 and TRBJ1-5, with TRBD1 as a possible D gene (6 bases). Trimming took 6 bases from V and 3 from J, leaving 15 bases between them. Per the germline V gene, CDR1 is MNHEY and CDR2 is SMNVEV (reference sequence). This CDR3 has 15 residues. The CDR3 DNA reads TGTGCCAGCAGGGGGGCAGGGGCATACAATCAGCCCCAGCATTTT. Translation: CASRGAGAYNQPQHF.

The rearrangement links TRBV2 to TRBJ2-2, with D unresolved. This CDR3 has 13 residues. V lost 9 bases and J lost 7, with 15 bases in between. Germline V lookup: CDR1 SNHLY, CDR2 FYNNEI. In nucleotides, the CDR3 is TGTGCCAGTACGATTACCCCCGGCGGGGAGCTGTTTTTT. Protein: CASTITPGGELFF.

This chain links TRBV28 with TRBJ1-5; D gene uncertain. The ends were cut back, 5 bases at V and 0 bases at J, with 11 bases in the middle. Germline CDR1 reads MDHEN; CDR2 reads SYDVKM. The CDR3 runs 15 residues. CDR3 in amino acids: CASSPRQTSNQPQHF. CDR3 DNA: TGTGCCAGCAGTCCGCGGCAGACTAGCAATCAGCCCCAGCATTTT. Full variable domain (missing parts from reference TRBV28 and TRBJ1-5): DVKVTQSSRYLVKRTGEKVFLECVQDMDHENMFWYRQDPGLGLRLIYFSYDVKMKEKGDIPEGYSVSREKKERFSLILESASTNQTSMYLCASSPRQTSNQPQHFGDGTRLSIL.

The rearrangement links TRBV28 to TRBJ1-5; the match to TRBD1 covers 8 bases. V was pared by 7 bases and J by 2 bases, with 7 bases of the junction left unmatched. The CDR3 sequence is 15 residues long. Per germline, CDR1 MDHEN and CDR2 SYDVKM. Written as DNA, the CDR3 is TGTGCCAGCATTACTACAGGGGGAGGCAATCAGCCCCAGCATTTT. Its translation is CASITTGGGNQPQHF.

The chain joins TRBV7-8 to TRBJ2-1; D remains ambiguous. This CDR3 comprises 12 residues. The V gene lost 1 base and the J gene lost 8 bases, with 6 bases spanning the gap. The V gene's germline CDR1 is SGHVS and CDR2 FQNEAQ. As DNA, the CDR3 is TGTGCCAGCAGCTTAGTTGGAGATGAGCAGTTCTTC. Protein: CASSLVGDEQFF.

The chain couples TRBV28 to TRBJ1-6; 9 bases map to TRBD1. Germline CDR1 and CDR2: MDHEN and SYDVKM. The CDR3 consists of 16 residues. After removal of 4 bases from V and 6 bases from J, the junction contained 7 bases not matched to a gene. This CDR3 is CASSSDRGSGNSPLHF. CDR3 sequence (DNA): TGTGCCAGCAGTTCGGACAGGGGCTCGGGTAATTCACCCCTCCACTTT.

This clone was observed a single time. CDR3 bases: TGTGCCAGCACCAATAACCCTGACCAGTATAATTCACCCCTCCACTTT. Translated: CASTNNPDQYNSPLHF. J is TRBJ1-6 and V is TRBV28; D is undetermined. V lost 7 bases, J lost 4 bases, and 17 bases lay in between. The CDR3 is made up of 16 amino acids. From germline, CDR1 is MDHEN and CDR2 SYDVKM. Filled out from reference TRBV28 and TRBJ1-6, the complete variable domain reads DVKVTQSSRYLVKRTGEKVFLECVQDMDHENMFWYRQDPGLGLRLIYFSYDVKMKEKGDIPEGYSVSREKKERFSLILESASTNQTSMYLCASTNNPDQYNSPLHFGNGTRLTVT.

CDR3 amino acids: CASSLGTGREQYF. CDR3 DNA sequence: TGCGCCAGCAGTCTAGGGACAGGGCGTGAGCAGTACTTC. The chain is built from TRBV23-1 and TRBJ2-7; 9 positions match TRBD1. TRBV23-1 is an open reading frame whose function is uncertain. The CDR3 length is 13 residues. The trim removed 4 bases at V and 7 bases at J, leaving 5 bases unmatched.

The rearrangement links TRBV28 to TRBJ2-1, with 8 positions matching TRBD1. The CDR3 is 13 amino acids. V was pared by 4 bases and J by 7 bases, with 3 bases of the junction left unmatched. Germline V gene sequence: CDR1 MDHEN, CDR2 SYDVKM. The CDR3 region is CASSWTGRNEQFF. The CDR3 nucleotides read TGTGCCAGCAGTTGGACAGGGAGGAATGAGCAGTTCTTC.

The sample holds one count of this clone. The V and J genes are TRBV6-5 and TRBJ2-5; 8 bases align to TRBD2. V lost 0 bases, J lost 4 bases, and 4 bases stayed unmatched. This CDR3 contains 15 residues. Germline CDR1 MNHEY, CDR2 SVGAGI. As DNA, the CDR3 is TGTGCCAGCAGTTACTCTTCGGGAGGGGTAGAGACCCAGTACTTC. Its protein product is CASSYSSGGVETQYF.

The chain employs TRBV7-9 and TRBJ2-7, with D tentatively TRBD1 or TRBD2 (5 bases each). The germline gives CDR1 SEHNR, CDR2 FQNEAQ (reference sequence). The CDR3 is 13 residues long. Trimming stripped 5 bases from V and 6 bases from J, with 14 bases between. The CDR3 nucleotides are TGTGCCAGCAGCCATCCTATGGGGACCGAGCAGTACTTC. Residues: CASSHPMGTEQYF.

CDR3: CASSRRTGAVPYYGYTF. In DNA, the CDR3 is TGTGCCAGCAGTCGCAGGACAGGGGCTGTACCCTACTATGGCTACACCTTC. The rearrangement links TRBV27 to TRBJ1-2; 9 positions match TRBD1. Trimming cost V 5 bases and J 3 bases; bases outside gene matches: 13. Looked up from germline, CDR1 is MNHEY and CDR2 is SMNVEV (reference sequence). The CDR3 is 17 amino acids.

This chain links TRBV5-1 with TRBJ2-5, with 8 bases lining up with TRBD1. The CDR3 loop spans 19 amino acids. The trim removed 4 bases at V and 5 bases at J, leaving 22 bases unmatched. CDR1 is SGHRS and CDR2 is YFSETQ in the germline V gene. Here the CDR3 DNA reads TGCGCCAGCAGCCACCAATTTATGTTACAGGGGGATTCGGAGGAGACCCAGTACTTC. It specifies CASSHQFMLQGDSEETQYF.